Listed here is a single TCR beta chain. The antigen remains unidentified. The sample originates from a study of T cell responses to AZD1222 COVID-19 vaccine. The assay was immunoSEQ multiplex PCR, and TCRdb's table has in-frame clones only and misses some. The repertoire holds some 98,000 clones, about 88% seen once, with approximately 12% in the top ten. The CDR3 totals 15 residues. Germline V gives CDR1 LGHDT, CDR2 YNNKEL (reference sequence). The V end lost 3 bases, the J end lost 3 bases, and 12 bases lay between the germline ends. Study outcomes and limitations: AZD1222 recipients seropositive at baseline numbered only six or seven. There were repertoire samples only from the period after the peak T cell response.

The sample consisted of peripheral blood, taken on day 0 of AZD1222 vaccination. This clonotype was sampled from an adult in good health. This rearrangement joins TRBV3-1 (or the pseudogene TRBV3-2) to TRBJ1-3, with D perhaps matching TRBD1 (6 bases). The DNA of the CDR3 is TGTGCCAGCAGCCAGTACAGGGTGTGTGGAAACACCATATATTTT. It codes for CASSQYRVCGNTIYF.